The TCR beta chain under discussion was sequenced for a study of CD8+ T cells in alopecia areata. The wider study: Treated patients received oral tofacitinib, 5 to 10 mg twice daily.

Of note for this clone: Its antigen is still unknown.

As part of sample collection, lesional scalp punch biopsies and peripheral blood were taken from alopecia areata patients. As the sequencing template, cDNA was produced by extracting RNA and reverse transcribing it. The protocol was immunoSEQ multiplex PCR, while the TCRdb copy is restricted to in-frame clones and leaves out a portion. The sample records more than 100,000 clones, around 60% being singletons. CDR1 is ENHRY and CDR2 is SYGVKD in the germline V gene. Trimming shortened V by 5 bases and J by 1 base, and 17 bases separated the two germline ends. The CDR3 has 16 amino acids. Study-level points and caveats: Scalp sequencing also captures normal skin's resident alphabeta T cells.

The sample consisted of CD4+ T cells sorted from blood, taken at week 0. The chain combines TRBV10-3 with TRBJ2-5, with D tentatively TRBD1 (6 bases). This receptor was identified in a human donor with alopecia areata. The DNA for the CDR3 is TGTGCCATCAGTACTTTACCCGGGACACCCCAAGAGACCCAGTACTTC. It yields the protein CAISTLPGTPQETQYF.